The present T cell receptor (beta chain) was sequenced within a study of shared clonotypes between healthy human individuals. Study at large: The composition of the donors was a couple of women and three men aged 18 to 49.

Trimming removed 7 bases from V and 0 bases from J, with 9 bases in between. There are 14 residues in the CDR3. Germline CDR1 reads MNHNS; CDR2 reads SASEGT. PCR replicates from unsorted PBMC used approximately 0.3 ug DNA, and this amount was roughly 32,000 T cell genomes. Generated by immunoSEQ multiplex PCR, the TCRdb table keeps only in-frame clones and is missing some. The sample consists of about 490,000 clones, around 80% of them appearing once. Sequenced: PBMCs. The TCR was taken from a woman aged 40 to 50 in good health. Some clones in this sample may be carry-over from other donors' samples. V usage is TRBV6-1 and J usage is TRBJ2-2; possibly TRBD1 for D (5 bases). The CDR3 nucleotides are TGTGCCAGCATGGACAATCCGAACACCGGGGAGCTGTTTTTT. This encodes CASMDNPNTGELFF.